These 10 T cell receptor beta chains were all obtained from the same sample, sequenced in a study of blood T cell repertoires in COVID-19. Only in-frame clones appear in the TCRdb table, and some are missing; sequencing was by immunoSEQ multiplex PCR. The top ten clones hold 5.5% of a sample with 130,000 to 150,000 clones, 80% to 85% of them seen once. The source material was PBMCs or T cells enriched from blood (not recorded which). The source of these receptors is a man aged 35 to 55 with acute COVID-19.

Notes on this clone: The conserved phenylalanine or tryptophan is not found at the CDR3 terminus, so this likely reflects a read error. The DNA is omitted, as the CDR3 cannot be located on it reliably, and the CDR3 follows TCRdb's listing. This sequence joins TRBV6-5 and TRBJ2-7; no DNA check was done on the table's D call, TRBD1. Including both end residues, the CDR3 is 14 amino acids long. Germline V lookup: CDR1 MNHEY, CDR2 SVGAGI. CDR3 sequence: CASRGNSPGTALIL.

The genes are TRBV12-3 or TRBV12-4 and TRBJ2-2, with D unresolved. V lost 6 bases, J lost 6 bases, and 8 bases lay in between. The CDR3 covers 12 residues. This chain's CDR3 is CASSLSPGELFF. The CDR3 DNA reads as TGTGCCAGCAGCTTAAGCCCCGGGGAGCTGTTTTTT.

The chain carries TRBV7-6 and TRBJ2-3; D perhaps matches TRBD2 (7 bases). CDR3 size: 15 residues. Trimming shortened V by 8 bases and J by 6 bases, and 21 bases separated the two germline ends. From germline, CDR1 is SGHVS and CDR2 FNYEAQ. CDR3 sequence reads: CASSLGGGSPDTQYF. The CDR3 nucleotides are TGTGCCAGCTCACTGGGGGGGGGCTCGCCGGATACGCAGTATTTT.

The chain recombines TRBV7-2 with TRBJ2-1; 9 nucleotides line up with TRBD2. Germline CDR1 is SGHTA and CDR2 is FQGNSA. This CDR3 region has 18 residues. J lost 1 base, V lost 3 bases, and 10 bases had no gene match. The CDR3 sequence: CASSLYAGGPGSYNEQFF. CDR3 coding DNA: TGTGCCAGCAGCTTGTACGCGGGGGGGCCAGGATCCTACAATGAGCAGTTCTTC.

The CDR3 DNA reads as TGTGCCACCAGTGAATCCGACAGGACTGGGGCCAACGTCCTGACTTTC. Residues: CATSESDRTGANVLTF. V is TRBV24-1 and J is TRBJ2-6; D may be TRBD1 (6 bases). The V and J ends lost 4 bases and 2 bases respectively, with 11 bases between them. The CDR3 covers 16 residues. Per germline, CDR1 KGHDR and CDR2 SFDVKD.

V and J are TRBV10-3 and TRBJ2-1, with 12 bases that match TRBD2. Germline CDR1 ENHRY, CDR2 SYGVKD. The CDR3 is 16 amino acids. V was clipped by 1 base and J by 10 bases; unmatched bases: 8. The DNA of the CDR3 is TGTGCCATCAGTGAGTTGACTAGCGGGAGTACGGTCGAGCAGTTCTTC. Its protein is CAISELTSGSTVEQFF.

V is TRBV28 and J is TRBJ1-1; D possibly corresponds to TRBD1 (5 bases). V was clipped by 6 bases and J by 4 bases, with 21 bases between them. Germline V gene lookup returns CDR1 MDHEN and CDR2 SYDVKM. The length of the CDR3 is 16 residues. The CDR3 loop reads CASSPPVRGVVTEAFF. The CDR3 nucleotides are TGTGCCAGCAGCCCCCCCGTTCGGGGGGTCGTCACTGAAGCTTTCTTT.

In its sample, this clone was seen once. The CDR3 coding sequence is TGTGCCTGCCCAAGGCTGGGTATGACTAATGGCTACACCTTC. This encodes CACPRLGMTNGYTF. The V and J genes are TRBV30 and TRBJ1-2; no clear D. The V end was cut by 6 bases, the J end by 6 bases, with 20 bases between. Germline CDR1 GTSNPN, CDR2 SVGIG (reference sequence). The CDR3 consists of 14 residues.

The count of this clone is one. CDR3 residues: CASSFLGDSAREKLFF. DNA for the CDR3: TGTGCCAGCAGTTTCCTCGGGGACAGCGCGAGGGAAAAACTGTTTTTT. The chain recombines TRBV28 with TRBJ1-4; 7 positions agree with TRBD1. Trimming at V came to 3 bases and at J to 8 bases, leaving 12 bases not matched to a gene. Germline CDR1 and CDR2: MDHEN and SYDVKM. This CDR3 has 16 residues.

The CDR3 here is CASSQSSGADYNEQFF. In nucleotides, the CDR3 is TGCGCCAGCAGCCAGTCTAGCGGGGCCGACTACAATGAGCAGTTCTTC. V gene TRBV4-3 combines with J gene TRBJ2-1; 9 nucleotides line up with TRBD2. This CDR3 region has 16 residues. Trimming cost V 3 bases and J 3 bases; bases outside gene matches: 6. Looked up from germline, CDR1 is LGHNA and CDR2 is YSLEER.